The rows below give T cell receptor beta chains drawn from one sample of a study of cytomegalovirus exposure and HLA in healthy donors. Clones were sequenced by immunoSEQ multiplex PCR, and TCRdb holds only the in-frame ones, with some missing. The profile shows some 200,000 clones, 75% to 85% of them singletons. Sequencing was performed on PBMCs. The origin of the receptors is a boy between 5 and 17 years old in good health and CMV-seronegative. The CDR3 runs from the conserved cysteine through the conserved F or W. The D gene is left open where the match is weak. Not all rows give a size; the values are once, few, many and, for expanded clones, a class.

D,J,V,size,DNA,CDR3
TRBD1,TRBJ1-5,TRBV9,NA,TGTGCCAGCAGCGTAGGACAGGGGGACGGGCCCCAGCATTTT,CASSVGQGDGPQHF
TRBD2,TRBJ2-3,TRBV5-1,NA,TGCGCCAGCAGCTTGGACGGGAGGAGCACAGATACGCAGTATTTT,CASSLDGRSTDTQYF
TRBD1,TRBJ2-7,TRBV5-1,few,TGCGCCAGCAGCTTGGTGGGGACAGGGGCCTACGAGCAGTACTTC,CASSLVGTGAYEQYF
NA,TRBJ2-7,TRBV6-5,NA,TGTGCCAGCAGTTACTCACACGGGAGCTCCTACGAGCAGTACTTC,CASSYSHGSSYEQYF
TRBD2,TRBJ2-3,TRBV7-3,once,TGTGCCAGCAGCTTACTAGCGGGGTCGGGCGATACGCAGTATTTT,CASSLLAGSGDTQYF
NA,TRBJ2-5,TRBV29-1,NA,TGCAGCGTGAGGGGGGGGTGGATCTCAGAGACCCAGTACTTC,CSVRGGWISETQYF
NA,TRBJ1-2,TRBV5-1,NA,TGCGCCAGCAGCACCCAGACAGGCGGCTATGGCTACACCTTC,CASSTQTGGYGYTF
NA,TRBJ1-5,TRBV28,NA,TGTGCCAGCAATTTAGGACAGTACAATCAGCCCCAGCATTTT,CASNLGQYNQPQHF
NA,TRBJ2-7,TRBV5-1,NA,TGCGCCAGCAGCAGGGACGCGGGGAAACACGAGCAGTACTTC,CASSRDAGKHEQYF
TRBD2,TRBJ2-7,TRBV11-2,NA,TGTGCCAGCAGCTCGGTTAAGACTAGCGGGGGGGAGTCACACGAGCAGTACTTC,CASSSVKTSGGESHEQYF
TRBD2,TRBJ2-7,TRBV4-2,NA,TGTGCCAGCAGCCAAGAGGGGGCGGGGGGGGCCTACGAGCAGTACTTC,CASSQEGAGGAYEQYF
TRBD2,TRBJ2-1,TRBV7-7,NA,TGTGCTAGCAGCCCGGGGGGGGGACTAGTAGACAATGAGCAGTTCTTC,CASSPGGGLVDNEQFF
TRBD2,TRBJ2-5,TRBV27,NA,TGTGCCAGCAGTTTAAACGGGGGGGGACAAGAGACCCAGTACTTC,CASSLNGGGQETQYF
NA,TRBJ2-2,TRBV2,NA,TGTGCCAGCAGCAGGGACATGAACACCGGGGAGCTGTTTTTT,CASSRDMNTGELFF
NA,TRBJ2-3,TRBV4-3,NA,TGCGCCAGCAGCCAAGAATTCAGAATATTCACAGATACGCAGTATTTT,CASSQEFRIFTDTQYF
NA,TRBJ1-1,TRBV7-9,NA,TGTTCCAGCAGCGAAAAACAGGGTATGGCTTTCTTT,CSSSEKQGMAFF
NA,TRBJ2-7,TRBV19,once,TGTGCCAGTAGTATGGGACACTCACCTTCCTACGAGCAGTACTTC,CASSMGHSPSYEQYF
NA,TRBJ1-2,TRBV6-1,NA,TGTGCCATCAACCTAGAGAGTTTCCTGGGCTACACCTTC,CAINLESFLGYTF
TRBD1,TRBJ1-4,TRBV5-1,NA,TGCGCCAGCAGCTGGGCCGGGACAGATAATGAAAAACTGTTTTTT,CASSWAGTDNEKLFF
TRBD1,TRBJ1-2,TRBV30,NA,TGTGCCTGGAGTGTGACAGGGGACTTTTGGTATGGCTACACCTTC,CAWSVTGDFWYGYTF
NA,TRBJ1-6,TRBV7-3,NA,TGTGCCAGCAGCGCACTACAGGGATCACCCCTCCACTTT,CASSALQGSPLHF
TRBD1,TRBJ2-2,TRBV7-3,NA,TGTGCCAGCAGCTCGGGCGCCGGGACAGGGGGTGGCGGGGAGCTGTTTTTT,CASSSGAGTGGGGELFF
TRBD2,TRBJ2-3,TRBV4-2,NA,TGTGCCAGCAGCCAATCTAGCGGGAGGACAACAGATACGCAGTATTTT,CASSQSSGRTTDTQYF
TRBD2,TRBJ2-1,TRBV18,NA,TGTGCCAGCTCTGTTCTTAGCGGGGGGTCGTACAATGAGCAGTTCTTC,CASSVLSGGSYNEQFF
NA,TRBJ1-1,TRBV27,NA,TGTGCCAGCAGTTTATCCCGACTTACTGAAGCTTTCTTT,CASSLSRLTEAFF
TRBD1,TRBJ1-3,TRBV7-2,NA,TGTGCCAGCAGCTTAAGGGACAGATTCTCTGGAAACACCATATATTTT,CASSLRDRFSGNTIYF
NA,TRBJ1-3,TRBV14,NA,TGTGCCAGCAGCCCGATCGAGAGGGGAAACACCATATATTTT,CASSPIERGNTIYF
NA,TRBJ2-2,TRBV7-2,NA,TGTGCCAGCAGCTCCACATACACCGGGGAGCTGTTTTTT,CASSSTYTGELFF
TRBD2,TRBJ2-7,TRBV7-7,once,TGTGCTAGCAGACTACGTAAATTTCTAGCGGGAGGGCCTGAGCAGTACTTC,CASRLRKFLAGGPEQYF
TRBD1,TRBJ2-6,TRBV9,NA,TGTGCCAGTTCCGGGACAGCCTCTATCTCTGGGGCCAACGTCCTGACTTTC,CASSGTASISGANVLTF
TRBD1,TRBJ2-7,TRBV7-3,NA,TGTGCCAGCAGCTCGGACAGGGGGAAGGAGCAGTACTTC,CASSSDRGKEQYF
TRBD1,TRBJ2-5,TRBV19,NA,TGTGCCAGTAGTATCCAGGGGGCGACTCTGGTTAACCAAGAGACCCAGTACTTC,CASSIQGATLVNQETQYF
TRBD2,TRBJ2-7,TRBV7-8,NA,TGTGCCAGCAGCTTAACTAGCGGGAGGGCCTCGGACGAGCAGTACTTC,CASSLTSGRASDEQYF
NA,TRBJ2-5,TRBV21-1,NA,TGTGCCAGCACCACCGTAGCGGGGGGTGGAGAGACCCAGTACTTC,CASTTVAGGGETQYF
NA,TRBJ1-4,TRBV10-3,NA,TGTGCCATCAGTGAGAACAGGGCCGACGAAAAACTGTTTTTT,CAISENRADEKLFF
NA,TRBJ2-3,TRBV28,NA,TGTGCCAGCAGTTTATCACAGTTCACAGATACGCAGTATTTT,CASSLSQFTDTQYF
TRBD1,TRBJ1-2,TRBV4-3,NA,TGCGCCAGCAGCCTATCTTGGACAGGGGGAATTGTTGGCTACACCTTC,CASSLSWTGGIVGYTF
TRBD2,TRBJ2-5,TRBV7-3,NA,TGTGCCAGCAGCTTAGCTGGACTAGTGTCAGAGACCCAGTACTTC,CASSLAGLVSETQYF
NA,TRBJ1-1,TRBV7-6,NA,TGTGCCAGCAGCTTAGGGGAACTTTTAGGGGGCACTGAAGCTTTCTTT,CASSLGELLGGTEAFF
TRBD1,TRBJ2-5,TRBV5-4,NA,TGTGCCAGCAGCGAAAGACAGGGTATGCAAGAGACCCAGTACTTC,CASSERQGMQETQYF
TRBD2,TRBJ2-3,TRBV11-3,NA,TGTGCCAGCAGAGTTTATGGCGGGAGAGAGTCAGATACGCAGTATTTT,CASRVYGGRESDTQYF
NA,TRBJ1-5,TRBV19,NA,TGTGCCAGTAGTATAGATGTGGGCAGGGCCCTTAGCAATCAGCCCCAGCATTTT,CASSIDVGRALSNQPQHF
TRBD1,TRBJ1-5,TRBV5-1,few,TGCGCCAGCAGCTTAGGGACAGGGAATCAGCCCCAGCATTTT,CASSLGTGNQPQHF
TRBD2,TRBJ2-7,TRBV30,few,TGTGCCTGGAGTCGGGGGGGCTTAACCGACGAGCAGTACTTC,CAWSRGGLTDEQYF
TRBD1,TRBJ1-2,TRBV5-1,NA,TGCGCCAGCAGCTTGGCCCGGACAGGTCCACGCTATGGCTACACCTTC,CASSLARTGPRYGYTF
NA,TRBJ2-3,TRBV27,NA,TGTGCCAGCAGTCGAGGGGATACGCAGTATTTT,CASSRGDTQYF
NA,TRBJ1-3,TRBV25-1,NA,TGTGCCAGCAGTGAATATTATGGTCAGAGCGAAAACACCATATATTTT,CASSEYYGQSENTIYF
NA,TRBJ1-1,TRBV9,NA,TGTGCCAGCAGCGAGACAGTTAAAAACACTGAAGCTTTCTTT,CASSETVKNTEAFF
TRBD1,TRBJ1-5,TRBV11-2,NA,TGTGCCAGCAGCGGGGGGACAGGGGCTCAGCCCCAGCATTTT,CASSGGTGAQPQHF
NA,TRBJ2-1,TRBV5-4,NA,TGTGCCAGCAGCTTGGAGGCGGAAGGTGAGCAGTTCTTC,CASSLEAEGEQFF
NA,TRBJ2-7,TRBV6-5,NA,TGTGCCAGCAGTTACTCTCTCAGGGGAGCCTACGAGCAGTACTTC,CASSYSLRGAYEQYF
TRBD1,TRBJ1-1,TRBV30,NA,TGTGCCTGGGGGGTGGGACAGGGCGTTGAAGCTTTCTTT,CAWGVGQGVEAFF
NA,TRBJ1-1,TRBV7-9,NA,TGTGCCAGCAGCTCGGACAGCGACACTGAAGCTTTCTTT,CASSSDSDTEAFF
NA,TRBJ2-3,TRBV5-1,NA,TGCGCCAGCAGCCCAAACACAGGGAGCACAGATACGCAGTATTTT,CASSPNTGSTDTQYF